This T cell receptor beta chain was recorded in a study of T cell responses to AZD1222 COVID-19 vaccine. A remark on this clone: Its antigen is currently unknown.

Study-level points and caveats: Among AZD1222 vaccinees, only five to seven were seropositive at baseline. Across the whole spike, CD4 TCRs peaked at regions 160-218 and 743-854. Repertoires were collected only later (after the peak T cell response had occurred). Among the donors, most were white British and more were female, and clonal diversity was possibly underestimated.

Data came from immunoSEQ multiplex PCR; TCRdb stores just in-frame clones and leaves some out. The sample includes tens of thousands of clones, 92% of them seen just once. Sequenced material: peripheral blood, taken 28 days after the second AZD1222 dose. The TCR sequence derives from an adult who received the AZD1222 COVID-19 vaccine.

The chain's CDR3 is CASSRTGANTDTQYF. CDR3 coding DNA: TGTGCCAGCAGTCGGACAGGGGCCAACACAGATACGCAGTATTTT. The V call is TRBV6-5, the J call TRBJ2-3, with 9 nucleotides matching TRBD1. This CDR3 region has 15 residues. Germline CDR1 MNHEY, CDR2 SVGAGI. With 5 bases clipped from V and 2 bases from J, the junction kept 5 bases outside the gene matches.